The text below deals with one T cell receptor beta chain. This specimen belongs to a study of blood T cell repertoires in COVID-19. Participant ages covered about 18 to 89 years across approximately 25 US areas. V lost 5 bases, J lost 5 bases, and 8 bases stayed unmatched. Germline V gene data show CDR1 as SGHTA and CDR2 as FQGNSA. The CDR3 has 14 amino acids. Clones were read by immunoSEQ multiplex PCR, and TCRdb kept only the in-frame ones, dropping some. The sample shows about 310,000 clones, approximately 90% of them seen only once. The chain uses TRBV7-2 and TRBJ1-1, with 7 bases identical to TRBD1. This TCR was sampled from a woman between 40 and 50 years old who had recovered from COVID-19. The sequenced material came from PBMCs or T cells enriched from blood (not recorded which). The CDR3 nucleotides are TGTGCCAGCAGCAGCCGACAGGGTGGGACTGAAGCTTTCTTT. It specifies CASSSRQGGTEAFF. Based on the CDR3 plus reference TRBV7-2 and TRBJ1-1, the full variable domain is GAGVSQSPSNKVTEKGKDVELRCDPISGHTALYWYRQSLGQGLEFLIYFQGNSAPDKSGLPSDRFSAERTGGSVSTLTIQRTQQEDSAVYLCASSSRQGGTEAFFGQGTRLTVV.